The clone carrying this T cell receptor (beta chain) was detected only a few times. Its antigen is still unknown. TCRdb independently ran MiXCR on the 5' RACE reads; one entry per CDR3 protein. This repertoire shows 95,000 to 110,000 distinct CDR3 sequences, about a tenth found once; its top ten account for 3.1%. The V gene end was trimmed by 9 bases and the J gene end by 6 bases; junction bases not matched to a gene: 9. The V gene's germline CDR1 is KGHDR and CDR2 SFDVKD. The CDR3 spans 13 residues. Regarding time point: longitudinal time-point 3. These data belong to a study of neurological immune-mediated disorders. Study-level results: Expanded clones shared no CDR3 amino acid sequences across subjects, suggesting private repertoires in all groups.

The origin of this receptor is a female donor with HTLV-1-associated myelopathy (HAM/TSP). The rearrangement uses TRBV24-1 and TRBJ2-7, with 8 bases identical to TRBD1. Sequenced sample: PBMCs. The CDR3 DNA sequence: TGTGCCACCTGTCGGACAGGGCCGTCCGAGCAGTACTTC. It codes for CATCRTGPSEQYF.